The entry that follows covers one TCR beta chain sequence. This sample stems from a study of T cells in Graves' hyperthyroidism and ophthalmopathy. RNA transcripts served as the template for amplifying TCR beta CDR3 regions. TCR CDR3 regions were first amplified by RT-PCR with HTBI primers. Each CDR3 protein gets one entry after TCRdb re-called the multiplex PCR reads with MiXCR. This repertoire shows around 600,000 distinct CDR3 sequences, roughly 14% found once; its top ten account for roughly an eighth. CDR1 SGDLS and CDR2 YYNGEE come from the germline V gene. This CDR3 has 15 residues. V lost 4 bases, J lost 0 bases, and 11 bases lay in between.

V and J are TRBV9 and TRBJ1-3; D uncertain. The specimen was blood. This TCR was recovered from a woman in her forties or fifties with Graves' ophthalmopathy. In DNA, the CDR3 is TGTGCCAGCAGCTCCCTCAGCCGCTCTGGAAACACCATATATTTT. This encodes CASSSLSRSGNTIYF.